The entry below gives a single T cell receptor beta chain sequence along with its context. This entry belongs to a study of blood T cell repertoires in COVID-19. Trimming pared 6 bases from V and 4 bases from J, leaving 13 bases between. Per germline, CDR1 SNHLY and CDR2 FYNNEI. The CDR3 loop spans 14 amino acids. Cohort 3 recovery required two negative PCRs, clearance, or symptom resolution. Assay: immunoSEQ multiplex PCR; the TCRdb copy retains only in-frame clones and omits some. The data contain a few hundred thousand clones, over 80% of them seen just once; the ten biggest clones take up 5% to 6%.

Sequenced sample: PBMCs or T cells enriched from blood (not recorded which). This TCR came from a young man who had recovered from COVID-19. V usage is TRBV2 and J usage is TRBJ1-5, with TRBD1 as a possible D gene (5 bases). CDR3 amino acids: CASRERQSNQPQHF. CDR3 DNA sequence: TGTGCCAGCAGAGAACGACAGTCTAATCAGCCCCAGCATTTT.